This T cell receptor beta chain was captured in a study of cytomegalovirus exposure and HLA in healthy donors. At the level of the study: A subsequent analysis stated that the 100 to 150 validation repertoires were run on the same platform as the roughly 670 first-cohort repertoires. Study-level findings and limits: The study put 160 or so TCR beta chains on its list as cytomegalovirus-associated. Most TCR sequences were rare, but some public TCRs occurred in many donors.

Separation from the roughly 670-subject first cohort characterized the 120-subject validation cohort, to which the donors belonged. Germline values: CDR1 SGHNT, CDR2 YYREEE (reference sequence). The junction had 3 bases not matched to a gene; V was cut back by 0 bases and J by 4 bases. This CDR3 region has 14 residues. This clone showed up just a few times. Its cognate antigen is unknown. The assay was immunoSEQ multiplex PCR, and TCRdb's table has in-frame clones only and misses some. The sample has approximately 71,000 clones; approximately 94% are singletons. This clonotype originated in a woman aged 18-29 years in good health and CMV-seronegative. Sequenced: PBMCs. The chain combines TRBV5-4 with TRBJ1-2; 7 bases agree with TRBD1. The CDR3 region is CASSLEGARYGYTF. The CDR3 region has the DNA TGTGCCAGCAGCTTGGAGGGGGCTCGCTATGGCTACACCTTC. Combining the CDR3 with reference TRBV5-4 and TRBJ1-2 gives the whole variable domain ETGVTQSPTHLIKTRGQQVTLRCSSQSGHNTVSWYQQALGQGPQFIFQYYREEENGRGNFPPRFSGLQFPNYSSELNVNALELDDSALYLCASSLEGARYGYTFGSGTRLTVV.